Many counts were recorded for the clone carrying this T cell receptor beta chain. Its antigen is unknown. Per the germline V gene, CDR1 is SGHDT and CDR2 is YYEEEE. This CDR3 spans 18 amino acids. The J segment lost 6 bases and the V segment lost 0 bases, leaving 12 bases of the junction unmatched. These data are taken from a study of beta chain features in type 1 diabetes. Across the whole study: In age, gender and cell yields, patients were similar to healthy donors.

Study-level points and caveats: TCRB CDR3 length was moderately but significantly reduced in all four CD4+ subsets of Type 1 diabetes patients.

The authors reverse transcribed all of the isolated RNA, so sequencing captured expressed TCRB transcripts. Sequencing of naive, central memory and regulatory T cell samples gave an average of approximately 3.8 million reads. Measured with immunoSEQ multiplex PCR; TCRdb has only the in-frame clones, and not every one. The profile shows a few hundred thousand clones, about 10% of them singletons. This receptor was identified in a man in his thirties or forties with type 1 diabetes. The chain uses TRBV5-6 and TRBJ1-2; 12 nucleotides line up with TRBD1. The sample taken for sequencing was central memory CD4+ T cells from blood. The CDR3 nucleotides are TGTGCCAGCAGCTTGGTTGGGACAGGGGGCTATGAGGTGGATGGCTACACCTTC. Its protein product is CASSLVGTGGYEVDGYTF.